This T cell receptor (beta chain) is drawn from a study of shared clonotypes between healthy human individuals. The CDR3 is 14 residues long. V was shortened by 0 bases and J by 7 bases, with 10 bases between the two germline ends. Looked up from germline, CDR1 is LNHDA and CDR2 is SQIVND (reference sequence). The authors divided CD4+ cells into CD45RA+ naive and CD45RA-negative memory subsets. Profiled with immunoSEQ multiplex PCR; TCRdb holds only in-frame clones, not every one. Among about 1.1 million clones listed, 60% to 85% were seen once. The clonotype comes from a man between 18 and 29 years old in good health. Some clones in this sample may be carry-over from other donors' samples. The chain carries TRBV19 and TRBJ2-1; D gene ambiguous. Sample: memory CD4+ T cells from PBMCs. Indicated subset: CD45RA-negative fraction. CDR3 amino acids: CASSIDHASNEQFF. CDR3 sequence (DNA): TGTGCCAGTAGTATAGATCACGCATCGAATGAGCAGTTCTTC.